This TCR beta chain was sequenced for a study of intratumoral heterogeneity in liver cancer. In terms of the full investigation: In the full roughly 15-patient cohort, the median age was around 59 years and the majority of patients were male. The full cohort included around 72 multiregional samples from approximately 15 HCC patients, consisting of 51 tumoral regions and 20 or so adjacent nontumoral regions. To examine intratumor heterogeneity, the study integrated RNA-seq, DNA sequencing, TCR-seq and SNP array data obtained from multiple regions of hepatocellular carcinoma specimens.

TCR beta chain CDR3 regions were sequenced from genomic DNA using the immunoSEQ assay. Rearranged VDJ segments were amplified with primers that anneal to V and J segments. The published analysis was carried out like this. The ImmunoSeq Analyzer software was used to compute clonality and richness metrics. Fisher's exact test, supplemented by a beta-binomial method for added stringency, was applied to identify differentially abundant clones between regions. This immuneACCESS table, as held by TCRdb, lists in-frame sequences with V and J called but not all clones. Of the missing ones, under half trace to an unresolved V gene in checked studies; the others have no known cause. V, J and clone size are those of that table, while D and trimming were read from the DNA. A total of 5,500 to 6,000 clones appear in this sample, approximately 72% of them only once. More than 20% of the sample lies in the top ten.

Looking up the germline V gene (reference sequence) yields CDR1 MNHEY and CDR2 SMNVEV. The V and J ends are trimmed by 3 bases and 8 bases, leaving 13 bases between them. Taken from cysteine to phenylalanine, the CDR3 has 13 residues. The read is trimmed to its CDR3 DNA, 39 bases read in frame from base 1. The investigation overall reported the following: Limitations acknowledged by the authors included a relatively low number of patients and under-sampled representation of tumor-infiltrating lymphocytes.

Early-stage hepatocellular carcinoma was present in all patients, and no therapy was administered to any patient before surgical resection. The sampled areas showed no macroscopic signs of necrosis or hemorrhage. Multiple regions from two patients underwent TCR sequencing (ImmunoSeq). Frozen tissue samples from resection were taken at least 1 cm away from one another. Samples with the label N were taken from nontumoral liver tissue next to the tumor. The DNeasy blood and tissue kit was used to extract genomic DNA from bulk tissue. Remarks on this clone: Its antigen remains undetermined. Base qualities are not provided; no much larger clone lies one nucleotide away.

The clonotype was recovered from a man between 65 and 85 years old with hepatocellular carcinoma. The chain joins TRBV27 to TRBJ1-2; a tentative D match to TRBD1 spans 5 bases. The source material was tumor-adjacent normal tissue, sampled before any cancer treatment. CDR3 loop: CASSFQGDGGYTF. The sequenced DNA is TGTGCCAGCAGTTTCCAGGGAGATGGAGGCTACACCTTC.